The next 12 T cell receptor beta chains were all read from a single sample in a study of CD8+ T cells in alopecia areata. Isolated RNA was reverse transcribed into cDNA used as the sequencing template. Libraries were prepared by immunoSEQ multiplex PCR; TCRdb keeps only in-frame clonotypes and omits some of them. The sample consists of hundreds of thousands of clones, roughly 57% of them appearing once. Specimen: CD4+ T cells sorted from blood, collected at week 0. The source is a human donor with alopecia areata.

The gene calls are TRBV7-9 and TRBJ1-1; D is undetermined. Germline V CDR1 and CDR2: SEHNR, FQNEAQ (reference sequence). Deletions cut 4 bases from V and 9 bases from J, with 12 bases between. The CDR3 has 12 residues. CDR3 amino acids: CASSYLSDKAFF. CDR3 coding DNA: TGTGCCAGCAGCTACCTGAGCGATAAAGCTTTCTTT.

The gene calls are TRBV6-1 and TRBJ2-7, with D perhaps TRBD2 (5 bases). Between the trimmed V and J ends, which lost 2 bases and 1 base, there was a span of 6 bases. This CDR3 is 13 amino acids long. Germline V gene sequence: CDR1 MNHNS, CDR2 SASEGT. The CDR3 is CASSERESYEQYF. CDR3 nucleotide sequence: TGTGCCAGCAGTGAAAGGGAGTCCTACGAGCAGTACTTC.

This chain links TRBV5-1 with TRBJ1-2; possibly TRBD1 for D (5 bases). Germline loops: CDR1 SGHRS, CDR2 YFSETQ. V was cut by 0 bases and J by 0 bases, with 12 bases left in between. This CDR3 comprises 16 residues. The CDR3, as DNA: TGCGCCAGCAGCTTGGCCCTAGGGGCAGCTAACTATGGCTACACCTTC. It yields the protein CASSLALGAANYGYTF.

The J gene is TRBJ2-2, the V gene TRBV6-1; 8 bases match TRBD1. CDR1 MNHNS and CDR2 SASEGT come from the germline V gene. The CDR3 loop spans 15 amino acids. V gave up 5 bases and J gave up 4 bases; unmatched junction bases: 6. As DNA, the CDR3 is TGTGCCAGCAGTCCGGGACAGGCTCTCACCGGGGAGCTGTTTTTT. Protein: CASSPGQALTGELFF.

The V gene is TRBV5-1, the J gene TRBJ2-5; possibly TRBD1 or TRBD2 for D (6 bases each). V was clipped by 9 bases and J by 5 bases, with 17 bases between them. CDR1 is SGHRS, CDR2 YFSETQ, per germline. The CDR3 loop spans 13 amino acids. This CDR3 reads CATRGGGRETQYF. Here the CDR3 DNA reads TGCGCCACCCGAGGGGGAGGACGCGAGACCCAGTACTTC.

The chain joins TRBV4-1 to TRBJ2-1, with 8 bases identical to TRBD2. The CDR3 loop spans 18 amino acids. From germline, CDR1 is MGHRA and CDR2 YSYEKL. V was clipped by 1 base and J by 7 bases; unmatched bases: 15. The CDR3 coding sequence is TGCGCCAGCAGCCAAGGAGGCTTCCCAGCGGGAGAATCGAATGAGCAGTTCTTC. It is translated as CASSQGGFPAGESNEQFF.

The V gene is TRBV4-1, the J gene TRBJ2-1; possibly TRBD1 for D (6 bases). The CDR3 length is 17 residues. Trimming shortened V by 1 base and J by 1 base, and 14 bases separated the two germline ends. CDR1 is MGHRA and CDR2 is YSYEKL in the germline V gene. CDR3 DNA sequence: TGCGCCAGCAGCCAAGGCCGGGCAAGGGGGTCCTACAATGAGCAGTTCTTC. Protein sequence: CASSQGRARGSYNEQFF.

The chain uses TRBV5-1 and TRBJ1-1, with a tentative D call TRBD1 (6 bases). Germline CDR1 is SGHRS and CDR2 is YFSETQ. The V gene lost 7 bases and the J gene lost 1 base, with 14 bases spanning the gap. The CDR3 is 14 residues long. CDR3 in amino acids: CASGGGGPNTEAFF. The CDR3 DNA reads TGCGCCAGCGGAGGTGGGGGGCCGAACACTGAAGCTTTCTTT.

As concerns this clone: This specimen includes other DNA sequences encoding the same CDR3. The chain joins TRBV29-1 to TRBJ1-2; 8 bases line up with TRBD1. Germline lookup yields CDR1 SQVTM and CDR2 ANQGSEA. J gave up 6 bases and V 6 bases, and 6 bases lay outside the gene matches. The length of the CDR3 is 12 residues. CDR3 DNA: TGCAGCGTCGCTGGACAGGGACATGGCTACACCTTC. Translated: CSVAGQGHGYTF.

The table lists this clone with a few counts. V and J are TRBV29-1 and TRBJ1-2; D is ambiguous. Germline V gene data show CDR1 as SQVTM and CDR2 as ANQGSEA. This CDR3 is built from 13 residues. Trimming cost V 3 bases and J 4 bases, with 12 bases left between them. CDR3 amino acids: CSVESAHLYGYTF. For the CDR3, the DNA is TGCAGCGTTGAGTCGGCTCACCTCTATGGCTACACCTTC.

This rearrangement joins TRBV5-1 to TRBJ2-1; 7 nucleotides match TRBD1. Trimming at V came to 2 bases and at J to 6 bases, leaving 8 bases not matched to a gene. Looked up from germline, CDR1 is SGHRS and CDR2 is YFSETQ. The CDR3 loop spans 15 amino acids. CDR3 DNA sequence: TGCGCCAGCAGCTTCCCCCAGACAGGGTCCAATGAGCAGTTCTTC. Encoded protein: CASSFPQTGSNEQFF. Looking up the rest from reference TRBV5-1 and TRBJ2-1 gives the full variable domain: KAGVTQTPRYLIKTRGQQVTLSCSPISGHRSVSWYQQTPGQGLQFLFEYFSETQRNKGNFPGRFSGRQFSNSRSEMNVSTLELGDSALYLCASSFPQTGSNEQFFGPGTRLTVL.

The gene calls are TRBV29-1 and TRBJ1-1, with 8 bases fitting TRBD1. The CDR3 has 13 amino acids. Germline CDR1 and CDR2: SQVTM and ANQGSEA. CDR3 in DNA: TGCAGTATTCCGGGACAGGCGATGTCTGAAGCTTTCTTT. Translation gives CSIPGQAMSEAFF.